This T cell receptor beta chain came from a study of cytotoxic CD8 clonotypes in ibrutinib-treated CLL. Repertoires were generated with immunoSEQ multiplex PCR, while TCRdb's copy carries only in-frame clones and drops some. The data hold 30,000 to 40,000 clones, with approximately 70% observed a single time. This clone was seen just once. What it recognizes is unknown. The germline gives CDR1 LNHDA, CDR2 SQIVND (reference sequence). The ends were cut back, 1 base at V and 6 bases at J, with 13 bases in the middle. The CDR3 loop spans 14 amino acids. Study results and limitations: For progressing versus sustained-remission patients, sampling times were not the same. Clonality correlated strongly with circulating CD8+ T cells and exceeded age-matched healthy donors at baseline. Higher clonality was seen at ibrutinib response and a return toward baseline at progression.

Cryopreserved PBMCs provided around 2.2 micrograms of genomic DNA for the TCR beta libraries. This clonotype was obtained from a human donor with chronic lymphocytic leukemia. This material consisted of PBMCs, taken before ibrutinib treatment. The chain carries TRBV19 and TRBJ2-7, with D perhaps TRBD2 (6 bases). DNA of the CDR3: TGTGCCAGTAGTATAGGCGGGGTAAAAAGCGAGCAGTACTTC. Translated, it gives CASSIGGVKSEQYF.